This record covers a single TCR beta chain. Here immunoSEQ multiplex PCR was the method, and the copy in TCRdb shows in-frame clones only, minus some. The repertoire holds 2,100,000 or so clones, with more than 90% as singletons. The data belong to a study of shared clonotypes between healthy human individuals. This TCR was recovered from a man in his late teens or twenties in good health. Sequenced sample: naive CD4+ T cells sorted from blood. Sample subset: CD45RA+ positively selected.

The CDR3 DNA sequence: TGTGCCATCAGCGGGGGGCCCGGGACATTTGGGACCCAGTACTTC. Its protein is CAISGGPGTFGTQYF. The J gene is TRBJ2-5, the V gene TRBV10-3, with D perhaps TRBD2 (7 bases). Germline assignment: CDR1 ENHRY and CDR2 SYGVKD. This CDR3 is built from 15 residues. V lost 6 bases and J lost 7, with 21 bases in between.